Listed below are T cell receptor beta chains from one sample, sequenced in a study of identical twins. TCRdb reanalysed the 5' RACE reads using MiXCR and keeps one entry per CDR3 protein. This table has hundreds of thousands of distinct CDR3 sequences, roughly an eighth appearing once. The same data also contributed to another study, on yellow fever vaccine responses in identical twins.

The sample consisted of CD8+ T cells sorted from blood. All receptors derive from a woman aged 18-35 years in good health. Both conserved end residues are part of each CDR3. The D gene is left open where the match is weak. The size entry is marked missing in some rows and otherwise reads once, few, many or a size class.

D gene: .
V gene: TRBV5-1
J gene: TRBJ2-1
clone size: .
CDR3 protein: CASTSGLPYNEQFF
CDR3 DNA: TGCGCCAGCACCAGCGGCCTACCCTACAATGAGCAGTTCTTC

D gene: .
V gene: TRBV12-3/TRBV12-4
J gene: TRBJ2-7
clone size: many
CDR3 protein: CPRGYEQYF
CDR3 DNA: TGTCCTAGGGGATACGAGCAGTACTTC

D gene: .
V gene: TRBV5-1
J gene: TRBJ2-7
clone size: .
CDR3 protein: CASSPEGRWYEQYF
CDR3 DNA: TGCGCCAGCAGCCCGGAGGGCCGTTGGTACGAGCAGTACTTC

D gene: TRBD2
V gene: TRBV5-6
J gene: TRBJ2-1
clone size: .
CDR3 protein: CASGPGGGPDSNEQFF
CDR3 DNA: TGTGCCAGCGGCCCCGGGGGGGGGCCGGACTCCAATGAGCAGTTCTTC

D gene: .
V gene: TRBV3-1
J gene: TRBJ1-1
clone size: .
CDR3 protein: CASSHRGRESDTEAFF
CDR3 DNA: TGTGCCAGCAGCCACCGGGGGAGAGAGTCTGACACTGAAGCTTTCTTT

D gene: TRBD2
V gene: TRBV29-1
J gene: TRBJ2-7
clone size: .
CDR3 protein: CSVEERTSRSYEQYF
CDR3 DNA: TGCAGCGTTGAAGAGAGGACTAGCAGAAGCTACGAGCAGTACTTC

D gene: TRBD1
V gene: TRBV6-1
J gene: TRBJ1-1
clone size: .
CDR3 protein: CASSRNTGETEAFF
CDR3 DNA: TGTGCCAGCAGCCGAAACACAGGGGAAACTGAAGCTTTCTTT

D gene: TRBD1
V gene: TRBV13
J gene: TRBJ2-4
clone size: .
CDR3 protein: CASSTGTENIQYF
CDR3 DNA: TGTGCCAGCAGCACCGGGACAGAAAACATTCAGTACTTC

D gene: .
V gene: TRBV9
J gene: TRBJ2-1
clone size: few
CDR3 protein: CASSVVGGSSYNEQFF
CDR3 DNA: TGTGCCAGCAGCGTAGTTGGGGGGTCATCCTACAATGAGCAGTTCTTC

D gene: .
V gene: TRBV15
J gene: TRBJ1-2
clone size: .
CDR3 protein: CATSRDHGGAYNDYGYTF
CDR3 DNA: TGTGCCACCAGCAGAGATCATGGGGGCGCCTATAATGACTATGGCTACACCTTC

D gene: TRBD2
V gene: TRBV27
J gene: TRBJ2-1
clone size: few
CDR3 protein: CASRTSGGGYNEQFF
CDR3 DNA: TGTGCCAGCCGGACTAGCGGGGGGGGATACAATGAGCAGTTCTTC

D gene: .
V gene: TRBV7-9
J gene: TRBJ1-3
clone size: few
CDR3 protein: CASSLDGESGNTIYF
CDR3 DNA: TGTGCCAGCAGCTTAGACGGAGAATCTGGAAACACCATATATTTT

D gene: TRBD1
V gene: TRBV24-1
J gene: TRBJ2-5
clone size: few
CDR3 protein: CATSDRGQLETQYF
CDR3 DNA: TGTGCCACCAGTGACCGGGGACAGCTAGAGACCCAGTACTTC

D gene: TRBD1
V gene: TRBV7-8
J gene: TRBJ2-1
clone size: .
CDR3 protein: CASSLERYTGDSYNEQFF
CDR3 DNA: TGTGCCAGCAGCTTAGAAAGGTACACAGGGGACTCCTACAATGAGCAGTTCTTC

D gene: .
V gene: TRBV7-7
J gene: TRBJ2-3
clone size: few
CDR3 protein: CASSVRDGGTDTQYF
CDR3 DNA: TGTGCCAGCAGCGTAAGGGATGGAGGCACAGATACGCAGTATTTT

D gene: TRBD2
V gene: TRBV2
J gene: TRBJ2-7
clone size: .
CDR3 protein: CASSWTSGTDEQYF
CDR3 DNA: TGTGCCAGCAGCTGGACTAGCGGGACCGACGAGCAGTACTTC

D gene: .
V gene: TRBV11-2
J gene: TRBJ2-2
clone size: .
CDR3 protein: CASSLGASTGELFF
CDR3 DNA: TGTGCCAGCAGCTTAGGTGCGTCCACCGGGGAGCTGTTTTTT

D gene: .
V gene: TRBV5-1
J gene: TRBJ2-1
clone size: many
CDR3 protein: CASSWPRDGYSYNEQFF
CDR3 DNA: TGCGCCAGCAGCTGGCCTCGGGACGGTTACTCCTACAATGAGCAGTTCTTC

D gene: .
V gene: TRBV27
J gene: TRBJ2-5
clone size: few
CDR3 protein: CASSAAYRSGETQYF
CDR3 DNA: TGTGCCAGCAGTGCAGCCTACAGGTCCGGGGAGACCCAGTACTTC

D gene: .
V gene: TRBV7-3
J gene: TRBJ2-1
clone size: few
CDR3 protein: CASSLIGGAYNEQFF
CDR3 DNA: TGTGCCAGCAGCTTAATCGGCGGGGCCTACAATGAGCAGTTCTTC

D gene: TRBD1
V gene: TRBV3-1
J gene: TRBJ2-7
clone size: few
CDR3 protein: CASSHGQGDYEQYF
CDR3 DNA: TGTGCCAGCAGCCATGGACAGGGGGACTACGAGCAGTACTTC

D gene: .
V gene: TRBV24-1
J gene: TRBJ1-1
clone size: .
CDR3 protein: CATSLGGNTEAFF
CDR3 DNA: TGTGCCACCAGCCTAGGAGGGAACACTGAAGCTTTCTTT

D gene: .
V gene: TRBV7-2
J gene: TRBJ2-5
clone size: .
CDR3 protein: CASSWSGLQETQYF
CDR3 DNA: TGTGCCAGCAGCTGGTCGGGACTGCAAGAGACCCAGTACTTC

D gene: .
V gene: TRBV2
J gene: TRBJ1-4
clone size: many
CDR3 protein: CASKPTANEKLFF
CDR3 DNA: TGTGCCAGCAAACCGACAGCTAATGAAAAACTGTTTTTT

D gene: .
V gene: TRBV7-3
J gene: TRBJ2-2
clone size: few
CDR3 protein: CASGGATGELFF
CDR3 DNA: TGTGCCAGTGGGGGGGCCACCGGGGAGCTGTTTTTT

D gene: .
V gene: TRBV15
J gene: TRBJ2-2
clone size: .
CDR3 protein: CATSRERQTGELFF
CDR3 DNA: TGTGCCACCAGCAGAGAGCGGCAGACCGGGGAGCTGTTTTTT

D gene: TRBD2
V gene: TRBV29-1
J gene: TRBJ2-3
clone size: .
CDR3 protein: CSVDPGTSGRDTQYF
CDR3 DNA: TGCAGCGTTGACCCTGGGACTAGCGGGAGAGATACGCAGTATTTT

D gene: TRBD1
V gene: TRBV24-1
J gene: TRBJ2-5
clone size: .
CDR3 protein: CATSDRYLDRGKETQYF
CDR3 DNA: TGTGCCACCAGTGACCGTTACTTGGACAGGGGAAAAGAGACCCAGTACTTC

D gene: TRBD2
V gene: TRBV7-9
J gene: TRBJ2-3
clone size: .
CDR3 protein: CASSPPAGATDTQYF
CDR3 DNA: TGTGCCAGCAGCCCCCCCGCGGGAGCAACAGATACGCAGTATTTT

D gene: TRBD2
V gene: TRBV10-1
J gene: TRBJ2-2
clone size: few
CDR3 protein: CASSRLAGGILNTGELFF
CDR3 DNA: TGCGCCAGCAGCCGACTAGCGGGAGGGATTTTGAACACCGGGGAGCTGTTTTTT

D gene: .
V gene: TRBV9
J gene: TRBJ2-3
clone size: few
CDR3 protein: CASSVETPPDTQYF
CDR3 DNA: TGTGCCAGCAGCGTAGAGACCCCCCCAGATACGCAGTATTTT

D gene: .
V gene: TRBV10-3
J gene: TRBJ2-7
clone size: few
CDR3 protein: CATRDENFYEQYF
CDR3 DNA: TGTGCCACCCGGGACGAGAACTTCTACGAGCAGTACTTC

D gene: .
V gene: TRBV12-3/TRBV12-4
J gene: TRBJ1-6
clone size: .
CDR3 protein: CASSYRVYNSPLHF
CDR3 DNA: TGTGCCAGCAGCTACAGGGTTTATAATTCACCCCTCCACTTT

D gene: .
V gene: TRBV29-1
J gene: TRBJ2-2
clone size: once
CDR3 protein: CSVSTEMNTGELFF
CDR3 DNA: TGCAGCGTTTCCACGGAAATGAACACCGGGGAGCTGTTTTTT

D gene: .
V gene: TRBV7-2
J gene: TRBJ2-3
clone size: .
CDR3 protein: CASSQEPGLPTDTQYF
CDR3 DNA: TGTGCCAGCAGCCAGGAGCCCGGACTCCCCACAGATACGCAGTATTTT

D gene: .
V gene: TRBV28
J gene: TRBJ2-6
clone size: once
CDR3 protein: CASIKQGTFSGANVLTF
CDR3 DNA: TGTGCCAGCATAAAGCAGGGGACGTTCTCTGGGGCCAACGTCCTGACTTTC